This TCR beta chain emerged from a study of shared T cell receptors in the human thymus. The V and J ends lost 3 bases and 0 bases respectively, with 12 bases between them. The CDR3 runs to 16 residues. Per the germline V gene, CDR1 is MNHNS and CDR2 is SASEGT. Generated by immunoSEQ multiplex PCR, the TCRdb table keeps only in-frame clones and is missing some. The sample has hundreds of thousands of clones; approximately 87% are singletons. Another study also made use of these data, one on human thymus T cells. That study reports: The study used thymus tissue resected during corrective heart surgery. There appeared to be biased usage of V and J genes in thymic and blood repertoires. Related research described thymic repertoires that were highly overlapping among unrelated individuals.

Sequences were obtained from thymocytes. The sequence came from a boy under three years old with a congenital heart defect. V and J are TRBV6-1 and TRBJ1-5; possibly TRBD1 for D (6 bases). CDR3 residues: CASSDGQNPSNQPQHF. As DNA, the CDR3 is TGTGCCAGCAGTGACGGACAGAACCCTAGCAATCAGCCCCAGCATTTT.